The clone carrying this T cell receptor beta chain was picked up many times. The antigen remains unidentified. Germline V CDR1 and CDR2: LNHDA, SQIVND (reference sequence). The CDR3 is made up of 16 amino acids. The trim removed 0 bases at V and 8 bases at J, leaving 7 bases unmatched. This entry is derived from a study of prognosis after radiotherapy for stage I lung cancer. Study summary: Enrolled patients comprised about 15 with newly diagnosed primary stage I lung tumors and a few with oligometastatic NSCLC after surgical resection of the primary tumor. Concurrent therapy was given to no patient receiving stereotactic body radiotherapy. SBRT radiotherapy comprised 3 to 5 fractions at a biologically effective dose of at least 100 Gy.

Whole-study findings and limits: Unique TCR clones declined after stereotactic body radiation therapy, from a median approximately 9,600 to 7,200.

Template was genomic DNA; TCR beta CDR3 amplified in two multiplex PCR rounds. The first PCR round targeted every TRBV and TRBJ gene with specific primers. In TCRdb, the multiplex PCR reads were re-called with MiXCR into one record per CDR3 protein. The top ten clones hold approximately 30% of a sample with approximately 18,000 distinct CDR3 sequences, approximately 46% of them seen once. The chain couples TRBV19 to TRBJ1-4; the match to TRBD1 covers 9 bases. Sample: PBMCs, taken before or after stereotactic body radiation therapy (not recorded which). The origin of this receptor is a donor aged 50 or older with non-small cell lung cancer. The CDR3 DNA reads as TGTGCCAGTAGTATAGATCGCACAGGGGGCAGGGAAAAACTGTTTTTT. This translates into CASSIDRTGGREKLFF.